This entry describes one TCR beta chain. The specificity of this receptor is unknown. No base quality values were provided; no much bigger clone lies one nucleotide off. This sample was included in a study of blood T cell repertoires in COVID-19 (dated by TCRdb to 2019 to 2021). With regard to the full study: Collaborator samples came from the United States, Italy and Spain and covered acute and convalescent phases of COVID-19. The prospective study material was composed of cDNA or gDNA derived from T cells, B-cell-depleted T cells, or PBMCs. Subjects who had been exposed to COVID-19, were actively infected with it, or had recovered from it provided the deeply sampled blood TCRbeta repertoires that made up the dataset. The repertoires were released in a freely available public database meant as a resource for research on the immune response to SARS-CoV-2. Samples were obtained from the ongoing ImmuneRACE study (first 160 participants) and from 1,000 to 1,500 subjects provided by 6 global collaborators. Sample metadata almost always included a de-identified subject ID, COVID-19 status, age in years and sex. HLA class I and class II types, where available, came from metadata supplied by the sample provider rather than from assay-based typing.

Samples from volunteer blood donors who had recovered from COVID-19 were contributed by a second Seattle source. The collaborating institutions used their own protocols to collect whole blood in K2EDTA tubes. For TCRbeta analysis, collaborator samples were shipped as frozen whole blood, as isolated PBMCs, or as DNA extracted from either sample type. The CDR3 has 16 amino acids, counting the end cysteine and phenylalanine. CDR3 DNA only is kept here, 48 bases in frame from base 1. CDR1 and CDR2 are read off the germline V gene (reference sequence) as SGHNT and YYREEE. V gives up 0 bases and J gives up 7 bases, and the segment between their germline ends measures 20 bases. TCRbeta CDR3 regions were amplified from genomic DNA by means of the immunoSEQ Assay, a bias-controlled multiplex PCR. Concerning the study's data processing: The number of nucleated cells in each sample was estimated by amplification of reference gene primers within the assay. To quantify the absolute abundance of each unique TCRbeta CDR3 rearrangement, sequence reads were collapsed and filtered. For each sample, productive Simpson clonality was calculated by taking the square root of Simpson's diversity index across productive rearrangements. In its TCRdb copy, this immuneACCESS table keeps in-frame sequences only and misses some clones. Where compared with another copy, unresolved V genes explain less than half of these, and the others have no known cause. Clone size and V and J calls were adopted from that table, with D and trimming inferred from the DNA. The sample includes 160,000 or so clones, with 80% to 90% observed a single time. The biggest ten clones account for under 5% of the sample.

The investigation overall reported the following: The amount of clinical and demographic metadata varied by source and participant and was provided uncurated.

The sequence joins TRBV5-4 to TRBJ2-7; the D region possibly corresponds to TRBD1 (6 bases align). The origin of this receptor is a woman aged 60-75 years who had recovered from COVID-19. Source material: peripheral blood. The CDR3 loop reads CASSLAGHQVFSEQYF. The sequence in DNA is TGTGCCAGCAGCTTGGCGGGACACCAAGTCTTTTCGGAGCAGTACTTC.